These 3 T cell receptor beta chains came from one sample sequenced in a study of blood T cell repertoires in COVID-19. The table came from immunoSEQ multiplex PCR; TCRdb's copy has only in-frame clones and leaves some out. This repertoire shows some 350,000 clones, 90% found once; its top ten account for around 7%. The sequencing sample was made of peripheral blood. The receptors derive from a man in his late teens or twenties with active or convalescent COVID-19.

The chain is built from TRBV7-6 and TRBJ2-3; 7 bases are shared with TRBD2. The CDR3 spans 15 residues. CDR1 is SGHVS, CDR2 FNYEAQ, per germline. The V gene end was trimmed by 4 bases and the J gene end by 5 bases; junction bases not matched to a gene: 9. The CDR3 DNA follows: TGTGCCAGCAGCTCCGACGGGGAGCGGGGAGATACGCAGTATTTT. Its protein is CASSSDGERGDTQYF.

This sequence joins TRBV28 and TRBJ2-3, with TRBD2 matching 8 bases. This CDR3 comprises 15 residues. With 9 bases clipped from V and 0 bases from J, the junction kept 8 bases outside the gene matches. The V gene's germline CDR1 is MDHEN and CDR2 SYDVKM. CDR3 DNA sequence: TGTGCCAGTAACGGCGGGGGGCCAAGCACAGATACGCAGTATTTT. Translation gives CASNGGGPSTDTQYF.

The rearrangement uses TRBV4-3 and TRBJ1-2, with TRBD1 matching 11 bases. Germline trimming cut 4 bases from V and 4 bases from J; bases unmatched to any gene: 8. Germline lookup yields CDR1 LGHNA and CDR2 YSLEER. The length of the CDR3 is 16 residues. CDR3 in amino acids: CASSPRTGGLIYGYTF. CDR3 bases: TGCGCCAGCAGCCCTCGGACAGGGGGCCTAATCTATGGCTACACCTTC.